One and the same sample provided the 15 T cell receptor beta chains below, sequenced in a study of T cell responses to AZD1222 COVID-19 vaccine. TCRdb keeps only in-frame clones here, not all; method: immunoSEQ multiplex PCR. The table lists 150,000 to 200,000 clones, around 90% of them singletons, with roughly 1.7% in the top ten. Here the sequenced sample was peripheral blood, taken on day 0 of AZD1222 vaccination. The receptors derive from an adult in good health.

J is TRBJ1-1 and V is TRBV29-1; D is uncertain. V lost 7 bases and J lost 0, with 15 bases in between. Per the germline V gene, CDR1 is SQVTM and CDR2 is ANQGSEA. This CDR3 comprises 14 residues. The CDR3 nucleotides are TGCAGCGGAGAAACGGGCCTTATGAACACTGAAGCTTTCTTT. This codes for CSGETGLMNTEAFF. The full variable domain, completed using reference TRBV29-1 and TRBJ1-1, is SAVISQKPSRDICQRGTSLTIQCQVDSQVTMMFWYRQQPGQSLTLIATANQGSEATYESGFVIDKFPISRPNLTFSTLTVSNMSPEDSSIYLCSGETGLMNTEAFFGQGTRLTVV.

CDR3 DNA: TGTGCCAGCTCACCACCCCGGACTAGCGGACTCTACAATGAGCAGTTCTTC. Amino acids: CASSPPRTSGLYNEQFF. The V call is TRBV18, the J call TRBJ2-1; 10 bases align to TRBD2. J was trimmed by 3 bases and V by 0 bases; bases with no gene match: 5. The CDR3 is 17 residues long. Germline CDR1 KGHSH, CDR2 LQKENI.

V is TRBV24-1 and J is TRBJ1-2; D is undetermined. V was pared by 4 bases and J by 4 bases, with 9 bases between. CDR3 length equals 13 residues. Germline values: CDR1 KGHDR, CDR2 SFDVKD. The CDR3 region is CATSDHLGYGYTF. CDR3 coding DNA: TGTGCCACCAGTGACCATCTCGGCTATGGCTACACCTTC.

V gene TRBV6-5 combines with J gene TRBJ2-2; 7 bases match TRBD1. Trimming removed 7 bases from V and 6 bases from J; junction bases left unmatched: 5. CDR1 and CDR2 (germline): MNHEY, SVGAGI. CDR3 length: 13 amino acids. Here the CDR3 DNA reads TGTGCCAGCACCACCACAGGGGCCGGGGAGCTGTTTTTT. Translating gives CASTTTGAGELFF.

This clone turned up a few times. The genes are TRBV6-2 or TRBV6-3 and TRBJ2-1; 7 bases are a match to TRBD1. The CDR3 contains 14 residues. Germline trimming cut 5 bases from V and 3 bases from J; bases unmatched to any gene: 4. CDR1 MNHEY and CDR2 SVGEGT come from the germline V gene. In DNA form, the CDR3 reads TGTGCCAGCAGTCCCCGGGACAGCTACAATGAGCAGTTCTTC. Translation: CASSPRDSYNEQFF.

The chain joins TRBV28 to TRBJ1-6, with a weak D call TRBD1 (6 bases). This CDR3 contains 13 residues. Germline-derived CDR1 and CDR2 are MDHEN and SYDVKM. V was clipped by 7 bases and J by 7 bases, with 11 bases between them. The CDR3 protein is CASTGRGNSPLHF. CDR3 nucleotide sequence: TGTGCCAGCACAGGCAGGGGAAATTCACCCCTCCACTTT. Full variable domain (missing parts from reference TRBV28 and TRBJ1-6): DVKVTQSSRYLVKRTGEKVFLECVQDMDHENMFWYRQDPGLGLRLIYFSYDVKMKEKGDIPEGYSVSREKKERFSLILESASTNQTSMYLCASTGRGNSPLHFGNGTRLTVT.

The chain combines TRBV7-2 with TRBJ1-1; a weak D match, TRBD1 (5 bases). The CDR3 has 15 residues. Germline loops: CDR1 SGHTA, CDR2 FQGNSA. Trimming removed 2 bases from V and 1 base from J, with 11 bases in between. The CDR3 nucleotides read TGTGCCAGCAGCTTATCGGGGCAGGCGAACACTGAAGCTTTCTTT. It encodes CASSLSGQANTEAFF.

V usage is TRBV7-8 and J usage is TRBJ2-7; 8 bases agree with TRBD2. Germline CDR1 SGHVS, CDR2 FQNEAQ. J was trimmed by 7 bases and V by 7 bases; bases with no gene match: 15. There are 15 residues in the CDR3. CDR3 sequence (DNA): TGTGCCAGCACCCTGTACGCCGGGGGGGTTGGGGAGCAGTACTTC. Protein product: CASTLYAGGVGEQYF.

The V call is TRBV6-2 or TRBV6-3, the J call TRBJ1-4, with TRBD1 as a possible D gene (5 bases). CDR3 length equals 15 residues. V lost 2 bases and J 7 bases, leaving 14 bases between the germline ends. Germline CDR1 is MNHEY and CDR2 is SVGEGT. CDR3 sequence (DNA): TGTGCCAGCAGTTACACGTTCGGGGCAGCTGAAAAACTGTTTTTT. As protein: CASSYTFGAAEKLFF.

CDR3 protein: CASSTGGLLTDTQYF. CDR3 nucleotide sequence: TGTGCCAGCAGCACGGGGGGACTACTCACAGATACGCAGTATTTT. This chain joins TRBV11-2 and TRBJ2-3; 7 bases map to TRBD2. The CDR3 loop spans 15 amino acids. Looked up from germline, CDR1 is SGHAT and CDR2 is FQNNGV. V lost 5 bases, J lost 2 bases, and 7 bases stayed unmatched.

This chain uses TRBV2 with TRBJ2-3; 12 bases map to TRBD2. With V trimmed by 1 base and J by 6 bases, 8 bases remained unmatched. Germline CDR1 and CDR2: SNHLY and FYNNEI. The CDR3 length is 17 residues. The chain's CDR3 is CASSEEGTSGRRDTQYF. CDR3 nucleotides: TGTGCCAGCAGTGAAGAAGGGACTAGCGGGCGGCGCGATACGCAGTATTTT.

The gene calls are TRBV6-5 and TRBJ1-2; 7 positions match TRBD1. This CDR3 is 13 amino acids long. Unmatched junction bases numbered 3, after V lost 4 bases and J lost 4 bases. Germline loops: CDR1 MNHEY, CDR2 SVGAGI. The CDR3 loop reads CASSSGGPYGYTF. CDR3 sequence (DNA): TGTGCCAGCAGTTCAGGGGGTCCCTATGGCTACACCTTC.

The J gene is TRBJ2-7, the V gene TRBV11-3, with TRBD2 as a possible D gene (6 bases). The CDR3 totals 13 residues. CDR1 is SGHNT, CDR2 YENEEA, per germline. V gave up 5 bases and J gave up 3 bases, with 11 bases separating them. CDR3 DNA sequence: TGTGCCAGCAGCGTAAATAGCGGCTACGAGCAGTACTTC. Encoded protein: CASSVNSGYEQYF.

The chain carries TRBV11-3 and TRBJ2-5, with TRBD1 matching over 8 bases. In germline, CDR1 is SGHNT, CDR2 YENEEA. There are 13 residues in the CDR3. Germline trimming cut 4 bases from V and 5 bases from J; bases unmatched to any gene: 3. The CDR3 loop is CASSYRQGETQYF. CDR3 nucleotides: TGTGCCAGCAGCTACCGACAGGGGGAGACCCAGTACTTC.

The chain employs TRBV3-1 (or the pseudogene TRBV3-2) and TRBJ2-7; the match to TRBD1 covers 7 bases. V was pared by 2 bases and J by 5 bases, with 6 bases of the junction left unmatched. This CDR3 is built from 14 residues. CDR1 is LGHDT and CDR2 is YNNKEL in the germline V gene (reference sequence). Written as DNA, the CDR3 is TGTGCCAGCAGCCAATGGTTAGGGGGCGACGAGCAGTACTTC. As protein: CASSQWLGGDEQYF.